What follows describes a single T cell receptor (beta chain). The antigen remains unidentified. The data originate from a study of T-cell reconstitution after alpha-beta-depleted transplantation in children. Preparation of the TCRbeta library was carried out with unique molecular identifiers. TCRdb recomputed calls from the PCR reads with MiXCR, one row per CDR3 protein. This repertoire shows just over 950,000 distinct CDR3 sequences, about 29% found once; its top ten account for over 25%. The trim removed 4 bases at V and 8 bases at J, leaving 6 bases unmatched. This CDR3 is built from 16 residues. Germline V gene sequence: CDR1 SGHRS, CDR2 YFSETQ. Study results and limitations: Surviving recipient cells, namely T cells and thymic progenitors, were the source of high day-60 TCRbeta diversity in some patients. Several hundred expanded graft clones reportedly gave rise to the alpha-beta T cells present about two months after transplant. T-cell counts and diversity at one year following transplant were attributed mainly to newly produced T cells.

The source was PBMCs, mostly from graft donor cells, collected 360 days after TCRalphabeta/CD19-depleted stem cell transplant. The rearrangement uses TRBV5-1 and TRBJ2-1; TRBD2 matches at 16 bases. The clonotype originates from a boy less than two years old who had a stem cell transplant for SCID, so the T cells may come from the graft donor. The CDR3 is CASSPGTSGGAYEQFF. For the CDR3, the DNA is TGCGCCAGCAGCCCAGGGACTAGCGGGGGGGCTTATGAGCAGTTCTTC.